What follows describes a single T cell receptor beta chain. There are 13 residues in the CDR3. V was cut by 5 bases and J by 9 bases, with 15 bases left in between. Germline CDR1 is KGHSH and CDR2 is LQKENI. The sample belongs to a study of blood T cell repertoires in COVID-19. In the original workflow: The authors estimated nucleated cell counts from reference gene primer amplification. Measured with immunoSEQ multiplex PCR; TCRdb has only the in-frame clones, and not every one. The V and J calls and the clone size are those of that table, but D and trimming were determined from the DNA. The top ten clones hold 6.2% of a sample with around 200,000 clones, about 87% of them seen once.

The sample comprised peripheral blood. The source is a man aged 55-75 years who had recovered from COVID-19. The chain joins TRBV18 to TRBJ2-3; the D gene is possibly TRBD1 (5 bases). The chain's CDR3 is CASSSLRENTQYF. CDR3 sequence (DNA): TGTGCCAGCTCATCCCTCAGGGAAAACACGCAGTATTTT.